This TCR beta chain was sequenced for a study of CD8 T cells in ankylosing spondylitis. Whole-study findings and limits: Seemingly distinctive of ankylosing spondylitis blood was a TCR beta motif formed by eight highly homologous variants. It was reported that disease-linked clones were significantly enriched in matched ankylosing spondylitis synovial fluid. Both synovial fluid and blood in reactive arthritis had previously been reported to carry some motif variants.

Trimming took 2 bases from V and 2 from J; bases not matched to a gene: 6. CDR1 MNHEY and CDR2 SMNVEV come from the germline V gene (reference sequence). The CDR3 runs to 17 residues. TCRdb fed the 5' RACE reads into MiXCR, producing one record per CDR3 protein. This table has about 540,000 distinct CDR3 sequences, about 13% appearing once. As to this clonotype: Its target is unknown.

The clonotype comes from a male donor with ankylosing spondylitis. This sequence joins TRBV27 and TRBJ2-5; 12 bases map to TRBD2. The sequencing sample was made of blood, either unsorted or a sorted T cell fraction (not recorded which). The CDR3 protein is CASSLIRTSGTQETQYF. CDR3 DNA: TGTGCCAGCAGTTTAATCCGGACTAGCGGGACGCAAGAGACCCAGTACTTC.